The rows below give T cell receptor beta chains drawn from one sample of a study of early T cells in non-severe SARS-CoV-2 infection. TCRdb reanalysed the 5' RACE reads using MiXCR and keeps one entry per CDR3 protein. The table lists 50,000 or so distinct CDR3 sequences, approximately 5.6% of them singletons. Input material: whole blood. These receptors were collected from an adult who was a healthcare worker with PCR-confirmed SARS-CoV-2 infection or an uninfected control (not recorded which). Each CDR3 is given with its conserved first and last residue. Some rows have no size entry. The others give once, few or many, or a class for an expanded clone.

v_call clone_size cdr3_aa
TRBV7-9 few CASSFSGGEQFF
TRBV20-1 . CSARDFGGFNEQFF
TRBV7-6 many CASSAPFPGELFF
TRBV18 . CASSPYRGLHYEQFF
TRBV20-1 few CSAPAGLSTDTQYF
TRBV5-5 few CASSLFGSSDYNEQFF
TRBV3-1 few CASSQGGQGTYNEQFF
TRBV5-1 many CASSGQGDYEQYF
TRBV6-2/TRBV6-3 many CASGQQGIF
TRBV10-3 many CAIRADRGPGYTF
TRBV11-2 many CASTRTGLNIQYF
TRBV20-1 many CSAGGLNTEAFF
TRBV20-1 many CSAEGRDDLSVETQYF
TRBV18 few CASSLLPVGSYEQYF
TRBV5-1 few CASSPPSGSPGETQYF
TRBV5-1 many CASSIPSETQYF
TRBV20-1 many CSASRQSSYNSPLHF